This T cell receptor beta chain was found in a study of blood T cell repertoires in COVID-19 (TCRdb year 2020). As for the study more broadly: The collaborator samples originated in the United States, Italy and Spain and spanned the acute and convalescent phases of COVID-19. The material from the prospective study consisted of cDNA or gDNA derived from T cells, B-cell-depleted T cells, or PBMCs. Subjects who had been exposed to COVID-19, were actively infected with it, or had recovered from it provided the deeply sampled blood TCRbeta repertoires that made up the dataset. The repertoires were made available in a free public database intended to serve as a resource for research on the immune response to SARS-CoV-2. The samples were drawn from the first 160 participants of the ongoing ImmuneRACE study and from 1,254 subjects provided by 6 global collaborators. The sample metadata nearly always contained a de-identified subject ID, COVID-19 status, age in years and sex. Where available, HLA class I and class II types were obtained from metadata supplied by the sample provider rather than from assay-based typing.

The immunoSEQ Assay, a bias-controlled multiplex PCR, was used to amplify TCRbeta CDR3 regions from genomic DNA. On the study's bioinformatics: The number of nucleated cells in each sample was estimated from the amplification of reference gene primers within the assay. To quantify the absolute abundance of each unique TCRbeta CDR3 rearrangement, sequence reads were collapsed and filtered. For each sample, productive Simpson clonality was calculated as the square root of Simpson's diversity index over productive rearrangements. Held by TCRdb, this immuneACCESS table contains in-frame sequences only and omits some clones. Under half of the omission traces to an unresolved V gene where checked; the cause of the rest is unknown. The V and J calls and the clone size are those of that table, but D and trimming were determined from the DNA. This sample comprises about 150,000 clones, around 83% of them detected only once. Of the sample, about 12% falls within the top ten clones.

General study outcomes and caveats: How much clinical and demographic metadata was included differed by source and by participant, and the metadata was provided uncurated.

With regard to this clone: Its antigen is unknown. No base-level quality is on record; no much larger clone is a single base apart.

CDR1 SNHLY and CDR2 FYNNEI are derived from the germline V gene. V is cut back by 6 bases and J by 5 bases, with 9 bases in the junction unmatched. The CDR3 sequence holds 15 residues, the cysteine and phenylalanine included. The CDR3 DNA has 45 bases and is translated from base 1. One collaborating source in Seattle enrolled patients while the patients were actively infected and followed the patients over time throughout the course of disease. Collaborating institutions collected whole blood in K2EDTA tubes following their own protocols. Collaborator samples were shipped for TCRbeta analysis as frozen whole blood, isolated PBMCs, or DNA extracted from either sample type.

The sample taken for sequencing was peripheral blood. The sequence is built from TRBV2 and TRBJ2-7; 11 central nucleotides agree with TRBD2. The TCR comes from a woman aged 60-75 years with COVID-19, enrolled during active disease. The sequenced DNA: TGTGCCAGCAGATTAACTAGCGGGAGTGGAAACGAGCAGTACTTC. It translates as CASRLTSGSGNEQYF.